The clone carrying this T cell receptor beta chain was detected many times. Each patient was aged 18 to 65 and had newly diagnosed hyperthyroidism of under 2 months' duration. Preceding any ophthalmopathy symptoms, the blood sample dates from first hyperthyroidism diagnosis. It was 8.5 to 10 ml of fresh peripheral blood that supplied the PBMCs. This sample stems from a study of T cells in Graves' hyperthyroidism and ophthalmopathy. Trimming removed 5 bases from V and 6 bases from J; junction bases left unmatched: 11. This CDR3 has 14 residues. Per the germline V gene, CDR1 is DFQATT and CDR2 is SNEGSKA (reference sequence). RNA transcripts served as the template for amplifying TCR beta CDR3 regions. Initially, a first-round RT-PCR of the TCR CDR3 employed the HTBI primer set. From the multiplex PCR reads, TCRdb called clonotypes with MiXCR, one entry per CDR3 protein. This sample has under 300,000 distinct CDR3 sequences; less than 30% occur once, and the top ten carry about 25%.

The J gene is TRBJ2-7, the V gene TRBV20-1; 9 positions agree with TRBD2. The specimen was blood. The receptor comes from a man between 35 and 55 years old with Graves' hyperthyroidism that later progressed to Graves' ophthalmopathy. This CDR3 is CSALLSGSSSEQYF. The CDR3 DNA follows: TGCAGTGCTCTCCTTAGCGGGAGTTCGAGCGAGCAGTACTTC.